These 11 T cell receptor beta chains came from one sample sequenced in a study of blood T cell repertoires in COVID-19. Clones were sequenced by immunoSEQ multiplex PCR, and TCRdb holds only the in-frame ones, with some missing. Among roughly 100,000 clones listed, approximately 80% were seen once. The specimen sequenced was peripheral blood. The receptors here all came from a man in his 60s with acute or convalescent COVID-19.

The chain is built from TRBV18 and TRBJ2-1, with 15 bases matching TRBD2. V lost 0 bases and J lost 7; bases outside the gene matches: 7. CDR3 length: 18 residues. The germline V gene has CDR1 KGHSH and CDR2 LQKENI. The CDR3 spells CASSPPGLAGGGLNEQFF. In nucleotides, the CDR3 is TGTGCCAGCTCACCACCGGGACTAGCGGGGGGCGGGTTGAATGAGCAGTTCTTC. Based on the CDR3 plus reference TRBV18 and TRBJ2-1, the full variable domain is NAGVMQNPRHLVRRRGQEARLRCSPMKGHSHVYWYRQLPEEGLKFMVYLQKENIIDESGMPKERFSAEFPKEGPSILRIQQVVRGDSAAYFCASSPPGLAGGGLNEQFFGPGTRLTVL.

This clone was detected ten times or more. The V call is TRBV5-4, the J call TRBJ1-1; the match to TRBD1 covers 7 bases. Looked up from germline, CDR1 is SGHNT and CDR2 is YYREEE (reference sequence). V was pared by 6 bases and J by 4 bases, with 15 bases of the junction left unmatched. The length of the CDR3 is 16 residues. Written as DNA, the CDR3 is TGTGCCAGCAAAGGACAGGATCCCTCTCTGACCACTGAAGCTTTCTTT. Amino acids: CASKGQDPSLTTEAFF.

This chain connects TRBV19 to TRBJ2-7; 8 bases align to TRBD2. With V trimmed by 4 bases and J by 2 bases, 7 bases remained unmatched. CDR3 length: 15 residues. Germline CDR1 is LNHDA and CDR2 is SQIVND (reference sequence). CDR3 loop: CASSRVAGGPYEQYF. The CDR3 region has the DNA TGTGCCAGTAGTAGAGTGGCGGGAGGCCCCTACGAGCAGTACTTC.

Written as DNA, the CDR3 is TGTGCCAGTCTAGGACAGGGGGTTGGCACTGAAGCTTTCTTT. The encoded protein is CASLGQGVGTEAFF. The V and J genes are TRBV18 and TRBJ1-1; 10 nucleotides line up with TRBD1. Per germline, CDR1 KGHSH and CDR2 LQKENI. Unmatched junction bases numbered 8, after V lost 9 bases and J lost 4 bases. This CDR3 spans 14 amino acids.

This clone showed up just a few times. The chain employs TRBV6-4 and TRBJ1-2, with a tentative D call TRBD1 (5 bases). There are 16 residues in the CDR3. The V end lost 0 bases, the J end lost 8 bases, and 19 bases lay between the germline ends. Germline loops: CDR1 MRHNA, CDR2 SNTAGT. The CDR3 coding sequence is TGTGCCAGCAGTGACTCTCTGTTGGGGTTGCAGGGAGGCTACACCTTC. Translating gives CASSDSLLGLQGGYTF.

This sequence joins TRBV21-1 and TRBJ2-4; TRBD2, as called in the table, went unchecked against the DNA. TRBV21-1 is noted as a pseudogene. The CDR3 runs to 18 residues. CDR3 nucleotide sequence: TGTGCCAGCAGCCACAAGGCGGGACGCCGGCCGGCCAAAAACATTCAGTACTTC. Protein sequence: CASSHKAGRRPAKNIQYF.

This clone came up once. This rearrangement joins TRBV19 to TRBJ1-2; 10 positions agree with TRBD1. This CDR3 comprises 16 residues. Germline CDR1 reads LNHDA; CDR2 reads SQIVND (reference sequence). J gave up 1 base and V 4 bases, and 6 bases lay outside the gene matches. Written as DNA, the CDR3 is TGTGCCAGTAGTACGCACCGGGACAGGGGTAACTATGGCTACACCTTC. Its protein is CASSTHRDRGNYGYTF. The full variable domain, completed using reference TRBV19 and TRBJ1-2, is DGGITQSPKYLFRKEGQNVTLSCEQNLNHDAMYWYRQDPGQGLRLIYYSQIVNDFQKGDIAEGYSVSREKKESFPLTVTSAQKNPTAFYLCASSTHRDRGNYGYTFGSGTRLTVV.

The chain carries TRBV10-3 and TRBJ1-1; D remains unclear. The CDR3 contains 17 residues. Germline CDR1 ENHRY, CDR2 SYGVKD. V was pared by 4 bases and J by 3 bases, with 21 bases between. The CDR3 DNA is TGTGCCATCAGTGGGGCCGGGATAGATCCCCCAGACACTGAAGCTTTCTTT. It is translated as CAISGAGIDPPDTEAFF.

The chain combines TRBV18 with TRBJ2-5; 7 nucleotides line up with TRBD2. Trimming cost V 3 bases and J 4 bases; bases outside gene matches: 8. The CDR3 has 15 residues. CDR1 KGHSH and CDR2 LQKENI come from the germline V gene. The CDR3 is CASSPFAGEAETQYF. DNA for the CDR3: TGTGCCAGCTCACCCTTTGCGGGAGAGGCAGAGACCCAGTACTTC.

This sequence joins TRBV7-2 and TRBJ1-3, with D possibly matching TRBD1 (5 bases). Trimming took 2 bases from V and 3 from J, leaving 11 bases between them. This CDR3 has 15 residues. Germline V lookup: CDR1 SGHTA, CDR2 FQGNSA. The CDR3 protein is CASSLRVQDGNTIYF. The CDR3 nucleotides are TGTGCCAGCAGCTTACGGGTACAGGATGGAAACACCATATATTTT.

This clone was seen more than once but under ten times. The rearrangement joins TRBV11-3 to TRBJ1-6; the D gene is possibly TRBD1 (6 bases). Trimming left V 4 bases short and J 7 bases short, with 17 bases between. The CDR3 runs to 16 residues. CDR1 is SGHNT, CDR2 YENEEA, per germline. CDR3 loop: CASSSTRTAKNSPLHF. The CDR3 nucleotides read TGTGCCAGCAGCTCCACCAGGACAGCAAAGAATTCACCCCTCCACTTT.